Below, 7 T cell receptor beta chains from the same sample are listed, as sequenced in a study of molecular identifiers for immune sequencing clone quantification. MiXCR, applied by TCRdb to the PCR reads, yields one record per CDR3 protein. This table holds tens of thousands of distinct CDR3 sequences, roughly 23% found once. Sequenced input: naive CD8+ T cells from blood, with Jurkat cell RNA spiked in. Subset in this sample: FACS-sorted CD8+CD4-CCR7+CD45RA+ naive T cells. These receptors came from a human donor in good health. Some libraries in this study had Jurkat cell RNA spiked in.

Turning to this clonotype: The junction departs from germline at one end; a sequencing error may be responsible. CDR3: CASSDPGQGTGNAIYF. The CDR3 region has the DNA TGTGCCAGCAGCGATCCGGGACAGGGAACTGGAAACGCCATATATTTT. The chain uses TRBV28 and TRBJ1-3, with TRBD1 matching 9 bases. Germline CDR1 MDHEN, CDR2 SYDVKM. The CDR3 contains 16 residues. Complete variable domain (other parts from reference TRBV28 and TRBJ1-3): DVKVTQSSRYLVKRTGEKVFLECVQDMDHENMFWYRQDPGLGLRLIYFSYDVKMKEKGDIPEGYSVSREKKERFSLILESASTNQTSMYLCASSDPGQGTGNAIYFGEGSWLTVV.

This clonotype has only a few counts. CDR3 sequence reads: CASSLGPRTSGSPPHQETQYF. The CDR3 DNA reads TGTGCCAGCAGCTTAGGCCCCCGGACTAGCGGGAGTCCGCCCCATCAAGAGACCCAGTACTTC. J is TRBJ2-5 and V is TRBV11-2, with 13 bases matching TRBD2. Germline V gene sequence: CDR1 SGHAT, CDR2 FQNNGV. CDR3 length equals 21 residues. V lost 1 base, J lost 2 bases, and 16 bases stayed unmatched.

This clonotype has only a few counts. The chain joins TRBV13 to TRBJ2-1, with 8 positions matching TRBD2. This CDR3 has 16 amino acids. In germline, CDR1 is PRHDT, CDR2 FYEKMQ (reference sequence). V shed 5 bases and J 4 bases; nucleotides not matched to a gene: 10. In DNA, the CDR3 is TGTGCCAGCAGCCCGCGGGCGGGGGGATGGTACAATGAGCAGTTCTTC. Protein: CASSPRAGGWYNEQFF.

The V call is TRBV7-6, the J call TRBJ1-1; 10 nucleotides line up with TRBD1. Trimming cost V 5 bases and J 4 bases; bases outside gene matches: 7. The CDR3 is 15 residues long. Germline loops: CDR1 SGHVS, CDR2 FNYEAQ. CDR3 amino acids: CASSASGTGATEAFF. CDR3 in DNA: TGTGCCAGCAGCGCATCCGGGACAGGGGCCACTGAAGCTTTCTTT.

A remark on this clonotype: Compared with germline, one end of the junction differs, possibly owing to a read error. The CDR3 DNA follows: TGTGCCAGCAGTTACTCGGGGACAGGGACCGCCTACGAGCAGCACTTC. Its translation is CASSYSGTGTAYEQHF. The chain carries TRBV6-5 and TRBJ2-7; 9 bases line up with TRBD1. Germline lookup yields CDR1 MNHEY and CDR2 SVGAGI. This CDR3 region has 16 residues.

This clonotype showed up many times. V gene TRBV11-2 combines with J gene TRBJ2-4; no clear D. Trimming pared 5 bases from V and 6 bases from J, leaving 5 bases between. CDR1 is SGHAT and CDR2 is FQNNGV in the germline V gene. The CDR3 has 11 residues. The CDR3: CASSQSNIQYF. The DNA for the CDR3 is TGTGCCAGCAGCCAATCAAACATTCAGTACTTC.

At least ten counts were recorded for this clonotype. The CDR3 DNA sequence: TGTGCCAGCAGCTTAGGCAGGGGGCTCCGGCAGCCCCAGCATTTT. Translated, it gives CASSLGRGLRQPQHF. The V call is TRBV3-1, the J call TRBJ1-5, with 8 positions matching TRBD1. Germline assignment: CDR1 LGHDT and CDR2 YNNKEL (reference sequence). This CDR3 has 15 amino acids. Trimming at V came to 5 bases and at J to 7 bases, leaving 10 bases not matched to a gene.